This T cell receptor beta chain comes out of a study of OX40 agonist ivuxolimab in advanced cancers. Sequencing used immunoSEQ multiplex PCR; TCRdb keeps in-frame clones, though not all of them. The sample consists of nearly 80,000 clones, around 85% of them appearing once. This CDR3 comprises 15 residues. V was pared by 4 bases and J by 5 bases, with 8 bases of the junction left unmatched. The germline V gene has CDR1 SEHNR and CDR2 FQNEAQ (reference sequence). The sample here was CD4+ or CD8+ T cells sorted from blood, taken in a trial of the OX40 agonist ivuxolimab. The TCR comes from an adult with an advanced solid tumor such as melanoma, head and neck, liver or kidney cancer. This chain joins TRBV7-9 and TRBJ1-5; TRBD1 matches at 7 bases. CDR3 sequence: CASSSEDRADQPQHF. As DNA, the CDR3 is TGTGCCAGCAGCTCAGAAGACAGGGCTGATCAGCCCCAGCATTTT. Drawing the rest from reference TRBV7-9 and TRBJ1-5, the complete variable domain is DTGVSQNPRHKITKRGQNVTFRCDPISEHNRLYWYRQTLGQGPEFLTYFQNEAQLEKSRLLSDRFSAERPKGSFSTLEIQRTEQGDSAMYLCASSSEDRADQPQHFGDGTRLSIL.